These T cell receptor beta chains were read from a single sample in a study of graft-versus-host responses after intestinal transplantation. Method: immunoSEQ multiplex PCR; TCRdb's copy keeps in-frame clones and lacks some. This table holds around 87,000 clones, under 95% found once. No antigen is known for these receptors. This sample comprised unstimulated CD8+ T cells sorted from spleen or lymph node cells, obtained before transplant. These receptors were obtained from a human donor who was the organ donor for an intestinal transplant. CDR3s include the opening cysteine and the closing phenylalanine or tryptophan. D genes are given only for firm matches. Expanded clones are given a class, and other clones once, few, many or no size at all.

V gene	clone size	D gene	J gene	CDR3 protein	CDR3 DNA
TRBV10-3	-	TRBD2	TRBJ2-1	CAIRETSGGLNNEQFF	TGTGCCATCAGGGAAACTAGCGGGGGCTTGAACAATGAGCAGTTCTTC
TRBV9	-	-	TRBJ2-3	CASSLPISGDPTDTQYF	TGTGCCAGCAGTCTCCCTATTTCGGGGGACCCCACAGATACGCAGTATTTT
TRBV27	-	-	TRBJ2-7	CASSARLVFEQYF	TGTGCCAGCAGTGCCCGACTAGTTTTCGAGCAGTACTTC
TRBV4-1	-	-	TRBJ1-4	CASTITTGAPEKLFF	TGCGCCAGCACCATTACGACAGGAGCCCCTGAAAAACTGTTTTTT
TRBV5-3	-	TRBD1	TRBJ2-7	CARSFTGTGSYEQYF	TGTGCCAGAAGCTTTACCGGGACAGGATCCTACGAGCAGTACTTC
TRBV7-3	-	TRBD1	TRBJ2-3	CASSLTPGQGEDTQYF	TGTGCCAGCAGCTTAACCCCGGGACAGGGAGAAGATACGCAGTATTTT
TRBV9	-	TRBD2	TRBJ2-3	CASSVAPSGFTDTQYF	TGTGCCAGCAGCGTAGCTCCTAGCGGGTTCACAGATACGCAGTATTTT
TRBV7-3	-	TRBD1	TRBJ1-2	CASSQKRTGSLFPYGYTF	TGTGCCAGCAGCCAGAAAAGGACAGGGTCCCTTTTTCCTTATGGCTACACCTTC
TRBV27	-	-	TRBJ2-7	CASSSVGASHEQYF	TGTGCCAGCAGTTCGGTGGGGGCGAGCCACGAGCAGTACTTC
TRBV27	-	-	TRBJ2-1	CASSEGGEQFF	TGTGCCAGCAGCGAGGGCGGTGAGCAGTTCTTC
TRBV7-3	-	-	TRBJ2-3	CASSLLGGDTQYF	TGTGCCAGCAGCTTATTGGGAGGAGATACGCAGTATTTT
TRBV19	-	-	TRBJ2-3	CASSSGLSNTQYF	TGTGCCAGTAGTTCGGGACTCTCCAATACGCAGTATTTT
TRBV6-1	-	TRBD1	TRBJ2-5	CASSDRDRGGGETQYF	TGTGCCAGCAGTGACCGGGACAGGGGAGGAGGTGAGACCCAGTACTTC
TRBV6-6	-	-	TRBJ2-2	CASSHNTGELFF	TGTGCCAGCAGCCATAACACCGGGGAGCTGTTTTTT
TRBV27	-	-	TRBJ1-2	CASSLSGRGYTF	TGTGCCAGCAGTTTATCGGGCCGTGGCTACACCTTC
TRBV19	-	-	TRBJ2-7	CASSSSPYEQYF	TGTGCCAGTAGTTCGAGCCCATACGAGCAGTACTTC
TRBV29-1	once	TRBD1	TRBJ2-3	CSATGGRTDTQYF	TGCAGCGCCACAGGGGGCCGCACAGATACGCAGTATTTT
TRBV11-2	-	-	TRBJ1-1	CASSSGEAFF	TGTGCCAGCAGCTCCGGTGAAGCTTTCTTT
TRBV4-3	-	-	TRBJ2-3	CASSQGVELSTDTQYF	TGCGCCAGCAGCCAAGGAGTTGAGCTTAGCACAGATACGCAGTATTTT
TRBV30	few	TRBD2	TRBJ2-3	CAWSVLASTDTQYF	TGTGCCTGGAGTGTACTAGCGAGCACAGATACGCAGTATTTT
TRBV9	-	TRBD1	TRBJ2-2	CASSISGGNSGELFF	TGTGCCAGCAGCATCTCAGGGGGCAATTCGGGGGAGCTGTTTTTT
TRBV4-1	-	TRBD1	TRBJ1-5	CASSQRQGDNQPQHF	TGCGCCAGCAGCCAAAGACAGGGGGACAATCAGCCCCAGCATTTT
TRBV28	once	-	TRBJ2-3	CASSFDPTSLTDTQYF	TGTGCCAGCAGTTTTGATCCGACATCCCTCACAGATACGCAGTATTTT
TRBV5-5	-	-	TRBJ1-1	CASSYTGSDEAFF	TGTGCCAGCAGCTATACAGGGTCGGATGAAGCTTTCTTT
TRBV7-2	-	-	TRBJ1-1	CASSLGGGGTEAFF	TGTGCCAGCAGCTTGGGAGGGGGAGGCACTGAAGCTTTCTTT
TRBV27	-	-	TRBJ1-1	CASRLFNRAFF	TGTGCCAGCAGGCTATTTAATCGGGCTTTCTTT
TRBV19	-	TRBD1	TRBJ2-7	CASSTLGQGTDYYEQYF	TGTGCCAGTAGTACGCTAGGACAGGGGACGGACTACTACGAGCAGTACTTC
TRBV4-3	-	-	TRBJ1-4	CASSPFGQGNEKLFF	TGCGCCAGCAGCCCCTTCGGGCAGGGTAATGAAAAACTGTTTTTT
TRBV27	-	TRBD1	TRBJ2-1	CASSADRGRHNEQFF	TGTGCCAGCAGTGCGGACAGGGGGAGACACAATGAGCAGTTCTTC
TRBV11-2	-	TRBD1	TRBJ1-1	CASDRGGEAFF	TGTGCCAGCGACAGGGGGGGGGAAGCTTTCTTT
TRBV2	-	-	TRBJ1-1	CATGRGTEAFF	TGTGCCACCGGGAGAGGCACTGAAGCTTTCTTT
TRBV7-9	-	TRBD1	TRBJ2-5	CASSRADQGASQETQYF	TGTGCCAGCAGTCGTGCCGATCAGGGGGCGAGCCAAGAGACCCAGTACTTC
TRBV4-3	-	-	TRBJ2-3	CASSQVSSKDTQYF	TGCGCCAGCAGCCAAGTGAGCTCGAAAGATACGCAGTATTTT
TRBV19	-	-	TRBJ2-7	CASSIGSGVTYEQYF	TGTGCCAGTAGTATAGGCTCGGGGGTAACCTACGAGCAGTACTTC
TRBV5-6	-	TRBD1	TRBJ1-2	CASSSGQGSSYGYTF	TGTGCCAGCAGCTCGGGACAGGGGTCTTCCTATGGCTACACCTTC
TRBV7-3	-	-	TRBJ2-7	CASSFGGREEQYF	TGTGCCAGCAGCTTTGGGGGGCGGGAGGAGCAGTACTTC
TRBV27	-	-	TRBJ2-1	CASSLSGSFNEQFF	TGTGCCAGCAGTTTATCGGGCAGTTTCAATGAGCAGTTCTTC
TRBV5-1	-	-	TRBJ2-4	CASSLIRRTKNIQYF	TGCGCCAGCAGCTTGATCCGCAGAACCAAAAACATTCAGTACTTC
TRBV7-9	-	-	TRBJ2-1	CASRGDLRKQFF	TGTGCCAGCAGGGGGGACTTGCGTAAGCAGTTCTTC
TRBV7-6	-	-	TRBJ2-1	CASSLAGREQFF	TGTGCCAGCAGCTTAGCTGGCAGGGAGCAGTTCTTC
TRBV5-5	-	TRBD1	TRBJ1-5	CASSLDRGGNQPQHF	TGTGCCAGCAGCTTGGACAGGGGTGGAAATCAGCCCCAGCATTTT
TRBV4-1	-	-	TRBJ1-5	CASSQDYPTPSNQPQHF	TGCGCCAGCAGCCAAGATTACCCGACTCCTTCTAATCAGCCCCAGCATTTT
TRBV19	-	-	TRBJ2-7	CASSTNGVYEQYF	TGTGCCAGTAGTACCAACGGAGTTTACGAGCAGTACTTC
TRBV5-4	-	TRBD1	TRBJ2-5	CASSWDRYQETQYF	TGTGCCAGCAGCTGGGACAGGTACCAAGAGACCCAGTACTTC
TRBV7-6	-	-	TRBJ2-7	CASSLAGGYEQYF	TGTGCCAGCAGCTTAGCCGGGGGCTACGAGCAGTACTTC
TRBV27	-	-	TRBJ1-4	CASRYTVGGDEKLFF	TGTGCCAGCAGATATACGGTGGGCGGGGATGAAAAACTGTTTTTT
TRBV29-1	-	TRBD1	TRBJ1-1	CSASGGLSEAFF	TGCAGCGCATCAGGGGGTCTAAGTGAAGCTTTCTTT
TRBV7-9	-	-	TRBJ2-2	CASKGGVNTGELFF	TGTGCCAGCAAAGGGGGGGTGAACACCGGGGAGCTGTTTTTT
TRBV25-1	-	-	TRBJ2-5	CASSELDTPGVQETQYF	TGTGCCAGCAGTGAACTGGATACGCCGGGGGTTCAAGAGACCCAGTACTTC
TRBV5-5	-	-	TRBJ2-7	CASSLERRDEQYF	TGTGCCAGCAGCTTGGAGCGCCGCGACGAGCAGTACTTC
TRBV7-9	-	TRBD1	TRBJ1-1	CGDRGIERPVFF	TGCGGGGACAGGGGGATAGAACGCCCGGTTTTCTTT
TRBV29-1	-	TRBD2	TRBJ2-7	CSVGEGESYEQYF	TGCAGCGTTGGGGAGGGAGAATCCTACGAGCAGTACTTC
TRBV4-3	-	TRBD2	TRBJ2-5	CASSQDRPTSGGETQYF	TGCGCCAGCAGCCAGGACCGGCCGACTAGCGGGGGTGAGACCCAGTACTTC
TRBV7-3	-	TRBD1	TRBJ1-2	CASSFGTGDGYTF	TGTGCCAGCAGCTTCGGGACAGGGGATGGCTACACCTTC
TRBV4-3	-	-	TRBJ1-1	CASGAEVNTEAFF	TGCGCCAGCGGGGCCGAGGTGAACACTGAAGCTTTCTTT